These 2 T cell receptor beta chains were all obtained from the same sample, sequenced in a study of graft-versus-host responses after intestinal transplantation. This table comes from immunoSEQ multiplex PCR, and its TCRdb copy is limited to in-frame clones, with some not included. The table includes 50,000 to 75,000 clones, around 93% detected once. These TCRs' antigens remain unknown. This material consisted of unstimulated CD4+ T cells sorted from spleen or lymph node cells, taken before transplant. Receptors originate from a human donor who was the organ donor for an intestinal transplant.

CDR3 bases: TGTGCCAGCAGCCGAGGAAGGAGCACTGAAGCTTTCTTT. Amino acids: CASSRGRSTEAFF. The rearrangement uses TRBV7-3 and TRBJ1-1; no definite D call. The germline V and J ends were trimmed by 5 bases and 4 bases, with 11 bases remaining between them. Per the germline V gene, CDR1 is SGHTA and CDR2 is FQGTGA. The CDR3 length is 13 residues.

The V call is TRBV7-2, the J call TRBJ2-3; 9 positions agree with TRBD1. The germline V gene encodes CDR1 SGHTA and CDR2 FQGNSA. V lost 5 bases, J lost 9 bases, and 9 bases stayed unmatched. CDR3 length equals 14 residues. CDR3 DNA sequence: TGTGCCAGCAGCCACTCTTCGGGACAGGGAACGCAGTATTTT. Protein sequence: CASSHSSGQGTQYF.